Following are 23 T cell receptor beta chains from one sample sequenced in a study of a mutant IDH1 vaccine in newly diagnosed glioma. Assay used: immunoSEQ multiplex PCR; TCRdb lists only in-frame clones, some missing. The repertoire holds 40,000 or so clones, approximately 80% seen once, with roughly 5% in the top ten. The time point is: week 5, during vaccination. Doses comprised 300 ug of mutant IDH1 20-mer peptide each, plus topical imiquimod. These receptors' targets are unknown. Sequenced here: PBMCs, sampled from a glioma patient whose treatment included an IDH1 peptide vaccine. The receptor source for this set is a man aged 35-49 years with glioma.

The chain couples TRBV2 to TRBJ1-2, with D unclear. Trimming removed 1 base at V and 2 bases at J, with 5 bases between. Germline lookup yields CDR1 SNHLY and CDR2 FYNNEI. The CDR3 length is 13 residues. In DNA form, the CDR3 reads TGTGCCAGCAGTGAAGGGGAAAACTATGGCTACACCTTC. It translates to CASSEGENYGYTF.

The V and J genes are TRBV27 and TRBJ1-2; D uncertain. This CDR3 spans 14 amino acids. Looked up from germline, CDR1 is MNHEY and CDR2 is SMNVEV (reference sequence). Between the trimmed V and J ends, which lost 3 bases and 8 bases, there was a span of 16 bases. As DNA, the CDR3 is TGTGCCAGCAGTTTTCGAAAAGCACTCGACGGCTACACCTTC. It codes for CASSFRKALDGYTF.

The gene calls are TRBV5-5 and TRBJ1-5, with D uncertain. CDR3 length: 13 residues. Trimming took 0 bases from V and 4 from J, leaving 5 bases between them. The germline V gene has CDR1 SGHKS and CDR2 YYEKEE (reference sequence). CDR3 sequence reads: CASSLDGNQPQHF. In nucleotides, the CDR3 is TGTGCCAGCAGCTTGGATGGTAATCAGCCCCAGCATTTT. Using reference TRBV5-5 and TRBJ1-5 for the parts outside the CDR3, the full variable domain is DAGVTQSPTHLIKTRGQQVTLRCSPISGHKSVSWYQQVLGQGPQFIFQYYEKEERGRGNFPDRFSARQFPNYSSELNVNALLLGDSALYLCASSLDGNQPQHFGDGTRLSIL.

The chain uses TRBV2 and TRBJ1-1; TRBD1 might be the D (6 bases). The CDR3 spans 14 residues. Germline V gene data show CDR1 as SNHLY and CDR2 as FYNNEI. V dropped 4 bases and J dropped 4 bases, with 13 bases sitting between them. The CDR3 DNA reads TGTGCCAGCAGTGGTGGGGGGCTGGGCACTGAAGCTTTCTTT. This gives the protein CASSGGGLGTEAFF. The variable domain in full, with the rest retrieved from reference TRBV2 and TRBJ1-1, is EPEVTQTPSHQVTQMGQEVILRCVPISNHLYFYWYRQILGQKVEFLVSFYNNEISEKSEIFDDQFSVERPDGSNFTLKIRSTKLEDSAMYFCASSGGGLGTEAFFGQGTRLTVV.

The CDR3 sequence: CASSSTYEQYF. CDR3 DNA: TGTGCCAGCAGCTCGACATACGAGCAGTACTTC. The rearrangement uses TRBV7-9 and TRBJ2-7; D is unclear. The CDR3 totals 11 residues. Trimming stripped 4 bases from V and 4 bases from J, with 5 bases between. Germline V gene lookup returns CDR1 SEHNR and CDR2 FQNEAQ (reference sequence).

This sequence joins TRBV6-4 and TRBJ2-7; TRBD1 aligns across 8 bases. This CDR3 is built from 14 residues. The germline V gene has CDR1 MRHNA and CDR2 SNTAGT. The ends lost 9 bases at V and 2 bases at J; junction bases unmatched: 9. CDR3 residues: CARKDRDLTYEQYF. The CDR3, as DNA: TGTGCCAGGAAGGACAGGGACTTAACCTACGAGCAGTACTTC.

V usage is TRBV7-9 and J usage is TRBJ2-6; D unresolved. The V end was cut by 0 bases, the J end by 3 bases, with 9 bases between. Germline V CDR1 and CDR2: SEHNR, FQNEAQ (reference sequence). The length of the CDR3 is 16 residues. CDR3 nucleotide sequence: TGTGCCAGCAGCTTAGCGGGAATGAGTGGGGCCAACGTCCTGACTTTC. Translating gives CASSLAGMSGANVLTF. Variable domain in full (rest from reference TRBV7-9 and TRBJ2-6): DTGVSQNPRHKITKRGQNVTFRCDPISEHNRLYWYRQTLGQGPEFLTYFQNEAQLEKSRLLSDRFSAERPKGSFSTLEIQRTEQGDSAMYLCASSLAGMSGANVLTFGAGSRLTVL.

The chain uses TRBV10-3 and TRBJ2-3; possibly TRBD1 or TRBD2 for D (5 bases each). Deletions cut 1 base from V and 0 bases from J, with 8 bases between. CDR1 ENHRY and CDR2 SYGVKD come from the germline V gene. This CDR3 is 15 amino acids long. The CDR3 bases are TGTGCCATCAGTGAGTGGGGGATTAGCACAGATACGCAGTATTTT. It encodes CAISEWGISTDTQYF.

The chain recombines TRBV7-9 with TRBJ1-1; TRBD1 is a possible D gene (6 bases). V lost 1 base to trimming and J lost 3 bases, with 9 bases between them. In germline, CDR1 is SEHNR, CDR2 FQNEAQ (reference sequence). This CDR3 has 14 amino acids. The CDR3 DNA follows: TGTGCCAGCAGCTTAGTACAGGGCGACACTGAAGCTTTCTTT. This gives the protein CASSLVQGDTEAFF. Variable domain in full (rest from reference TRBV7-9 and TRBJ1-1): DTGVSQNPRHKITKRGQNVTFRCDPISEHNRLYWYRQTLGQGPEFLTYFQNEAQLEKSRLLSDRFSAERPKGSFSTLEIQRTEQGDSAMYLCASSLVQGDTEAFFGQGTRLTVV.

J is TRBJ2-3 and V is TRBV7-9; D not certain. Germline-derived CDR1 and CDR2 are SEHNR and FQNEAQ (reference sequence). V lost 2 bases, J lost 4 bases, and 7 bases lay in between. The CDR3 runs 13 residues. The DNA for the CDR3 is TGTGCCAGCAGCTTATCTCGGGCAGATACGCAGTATTTT. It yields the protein CASSLSRADTQYF.

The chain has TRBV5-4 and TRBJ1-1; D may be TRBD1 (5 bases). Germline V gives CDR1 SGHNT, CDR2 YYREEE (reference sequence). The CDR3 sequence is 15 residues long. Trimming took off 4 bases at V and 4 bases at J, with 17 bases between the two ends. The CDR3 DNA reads TGTGCCAGCAGCCCGGGAGGGAGGGGAGGCACTGAAGCTTTCTTT. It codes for CASSPGGRGGTEAFF.

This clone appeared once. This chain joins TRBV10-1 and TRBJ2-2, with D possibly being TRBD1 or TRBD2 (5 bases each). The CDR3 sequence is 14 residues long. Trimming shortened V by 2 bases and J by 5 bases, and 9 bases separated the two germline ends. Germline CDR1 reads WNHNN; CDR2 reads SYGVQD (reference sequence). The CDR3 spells CASSESGGTGELFF. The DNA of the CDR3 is TGCGCCAGCAGTGAGAGTGGGGGTACCGGGGAGCTGTTTTTT.

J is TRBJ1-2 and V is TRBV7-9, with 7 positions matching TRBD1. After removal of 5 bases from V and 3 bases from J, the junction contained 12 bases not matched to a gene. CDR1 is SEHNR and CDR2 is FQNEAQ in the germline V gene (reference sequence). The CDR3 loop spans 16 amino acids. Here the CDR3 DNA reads TGTGCCAGCAGCCGAGGGGAAGGGGGCGCGGACTATGGCTACACCTTC. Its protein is CASSRGEGGADYGYTF.

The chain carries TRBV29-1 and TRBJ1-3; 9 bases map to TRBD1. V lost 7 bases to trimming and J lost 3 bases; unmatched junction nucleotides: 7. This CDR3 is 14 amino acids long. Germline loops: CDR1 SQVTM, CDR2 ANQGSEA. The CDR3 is CSATGGAGGNTIYF. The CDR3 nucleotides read TGCAGCGCTACAGGGGGCGCGGGTGGAAACACCATATATTTT.

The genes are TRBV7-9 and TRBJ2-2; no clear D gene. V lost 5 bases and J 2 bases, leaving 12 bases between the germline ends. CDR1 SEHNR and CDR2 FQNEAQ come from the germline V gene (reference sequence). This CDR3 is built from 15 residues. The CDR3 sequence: CASSPPTSNTGELFF. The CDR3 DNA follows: TGTGCCAGCAGCCCCCCTACCAGTAACACCGGGGAGCTGTTTTTT.

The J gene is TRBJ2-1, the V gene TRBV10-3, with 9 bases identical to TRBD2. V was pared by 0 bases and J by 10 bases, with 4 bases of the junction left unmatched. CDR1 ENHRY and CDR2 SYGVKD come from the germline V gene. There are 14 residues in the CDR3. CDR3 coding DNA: TGTGCCATCAGTGAGTCGCCTAGCGGGGTCGAGCAGTTCTTC. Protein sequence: CAISESPSGVEQFF.

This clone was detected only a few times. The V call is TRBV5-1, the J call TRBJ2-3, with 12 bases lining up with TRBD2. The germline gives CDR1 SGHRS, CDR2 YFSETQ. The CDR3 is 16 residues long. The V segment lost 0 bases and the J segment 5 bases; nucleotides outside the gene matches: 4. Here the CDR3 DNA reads TGCGCCAGCAGCTTGGGACTAGCGGGGGATGGAGATACGCAGTATTTT. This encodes CASSLGLAGDGDTQYF.

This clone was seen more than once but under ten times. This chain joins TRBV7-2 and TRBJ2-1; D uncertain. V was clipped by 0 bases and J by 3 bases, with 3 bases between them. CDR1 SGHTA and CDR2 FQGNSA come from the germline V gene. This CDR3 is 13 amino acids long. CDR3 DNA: TGTGCCAGCAGCTTAGCTCTCTACAATGAGCAGTTCTTC. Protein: CASSLALYNEQFF.

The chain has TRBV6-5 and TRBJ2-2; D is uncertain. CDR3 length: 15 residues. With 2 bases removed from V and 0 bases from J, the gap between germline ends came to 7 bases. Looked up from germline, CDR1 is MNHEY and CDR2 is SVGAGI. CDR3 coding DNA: TGTGCCAGCAGTTACGGGGTAGCGAACACCGGGGAGCTGTTTTTT. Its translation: CASSYGVANTGELFF.

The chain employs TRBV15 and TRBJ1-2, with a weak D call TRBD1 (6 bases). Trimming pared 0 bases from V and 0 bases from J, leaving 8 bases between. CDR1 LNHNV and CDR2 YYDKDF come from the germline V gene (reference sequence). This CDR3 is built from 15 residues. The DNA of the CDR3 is TGTGCCACCAGCAGAGATACAGGGCCTAACTATGGCTACACCTTC. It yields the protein CATSRDTGPNYGYTF.

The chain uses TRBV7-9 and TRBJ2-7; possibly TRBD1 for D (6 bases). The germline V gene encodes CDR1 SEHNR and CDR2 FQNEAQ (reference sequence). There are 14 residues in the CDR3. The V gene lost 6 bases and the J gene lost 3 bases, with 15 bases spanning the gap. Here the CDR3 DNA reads TGTGCCAGCAGGCCCAAACAGGGCAACTACGAGCAGTACTTC. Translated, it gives CASRPKQGNYEQYF.

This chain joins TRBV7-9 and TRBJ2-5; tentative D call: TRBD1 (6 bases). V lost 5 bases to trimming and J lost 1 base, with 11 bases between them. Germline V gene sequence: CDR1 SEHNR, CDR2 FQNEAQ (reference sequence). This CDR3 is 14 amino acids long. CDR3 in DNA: TGTGCCAGCAGCCCACGGACAGTCCAAGAGACCCAGTACTTC. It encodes CASSPRTVQETQYF.

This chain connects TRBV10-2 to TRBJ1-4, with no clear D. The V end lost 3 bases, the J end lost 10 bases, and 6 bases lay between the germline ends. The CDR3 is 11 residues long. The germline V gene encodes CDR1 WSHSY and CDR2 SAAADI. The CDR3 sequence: CASSDLGKLFF. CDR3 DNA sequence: TGCGCCAGCAGTGATTTGGGAAAACTGTTTTTT.